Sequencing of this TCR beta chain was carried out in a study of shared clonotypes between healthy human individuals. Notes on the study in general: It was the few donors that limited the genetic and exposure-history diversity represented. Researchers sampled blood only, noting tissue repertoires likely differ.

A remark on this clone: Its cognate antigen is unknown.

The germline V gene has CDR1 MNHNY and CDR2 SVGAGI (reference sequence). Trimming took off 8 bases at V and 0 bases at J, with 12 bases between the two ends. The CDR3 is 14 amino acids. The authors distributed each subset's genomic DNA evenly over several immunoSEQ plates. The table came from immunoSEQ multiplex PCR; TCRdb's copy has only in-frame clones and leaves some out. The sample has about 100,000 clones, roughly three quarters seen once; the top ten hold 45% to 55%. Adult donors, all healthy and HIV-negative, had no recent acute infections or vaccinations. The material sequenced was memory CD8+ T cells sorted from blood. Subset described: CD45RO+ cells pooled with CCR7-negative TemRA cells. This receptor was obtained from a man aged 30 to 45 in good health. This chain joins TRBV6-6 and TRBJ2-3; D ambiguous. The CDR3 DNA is TGTGCCAGCTCCAGCCAGAGCAGCACAGATACGCAGTATTTT. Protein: CASSSQSSTDTQYF.